This T cell receptor beta chain is from a study of T cells in Graves' hyperthyroidism and ophthalmopathy. This clonotype was counted between two and nine times. Its antigen is currently unknown. Germline-derived CDR1 and CDR2 are WSHSY and SAAADI. V shed 6 bases, J shed 9 bases, and the junction held 7 bases outside the gene matches. This CDR3 region has 14 residues. Amplified regions were TCR beta CDR3 sequences from RNA transcripts. The TCR CDR3 was amplified in a first-round RT-PCR using the HTBI primer set. Each CDR3 protein is one row after TCRdb ran MiXCR on the multiplex PCR reads. The table includes fewer than 750,000 distinct CDR3 sequences, around 15% detected once. Study-wide results and caveats: In blood, most of the thyroid clonotypes expanded above 0.001 were also present.

Clinicians diagnosed patients from clinical symptoms, serum thyroxine and TRAb, thyroid ultrasound and orbital computed tomography. 10 ml of fresh peripheral blood supplied the PBMCs. Sequencing was performed on blood. V is TRBV10-2 and J is TRBJ2-1; TRBD1 agrees at 11 bases. The TCR originated in a woman aged 45-59 years with Graves' ophthalmopathy. CDR3 nucleotide sequence: TGCGCCAGCAGACCGGGACAGGGGGGGGTTGAGCAGTTCTTC. Translation: CASRPGQGGVEQFF.